These 6 T cell receptor beta chains were all obtained from the same sample, sequenced in a study of CD4 T cells in relation to SARS-CoV-2 and coronaviruses. CD4+ T cells from unexposed donors were obtained before the COVID-19 pandemic (2011-2018). The cells were cultured for about ten days before CD4+ T cells were isolated. Sequencing was performed with immunoSEQ multiplex PCR; in TCRdb, only in-frame clones are kept and a portion is missing. The sample has roughly 26,000 clones, 60% to 85% seen once. What these receptors recognize is not known. Sequenced sample: CD4+ T cells from PBMCs, cultured in vitro. These TCRs come from a human donor in good health.

The sample holds a few counts of this clone. The genes are TRBV6-2 or TRBV6-3 and TRBJ1-1; 8 nucleotides line up with TRBD1. The V gene's germline CDR1 is MNHEY and CDR2 SVGEGT. The junction had 3 bases not matched to a gene; V was cut back by 2 bases and J by 1 base. The CDR3 runs to 15 residues. CDR3 nucleotides: TGTGCCAGCAGTTACCAAACAGGGGGGAACACTGAAGCTTTCTTT. Its translation: CASSYQTGGNTEAFF.

The chain joins TRBV5-1 to TRBJ2-7; 8 nucleotides align to TRBD1. V was clipped by 4 bases and J by 6 bases; unmatched bases: 9. The CDR3 has 14 residues. Germline CDR1 is SGHRS and CDR2 is YFSETQ. CDR3 amino acids: CASSEQGAGVEQYF. In nucleotides, the CDR3 is TGCGCCAGCAGCGAGCAGGGGGCCGGGGTCGAGCAGTACTTC.

CDR3 sequence reads: CASSAKNGQGIDTQYF. CDR3 DNA sequence: TGTGCCAGCAGCGCTAAAAACGGCCAGGGGATAGATACGCAGTATTTT. V and J are TRBV5-8 and TRBJ2-3; a weak D match, TRBD1 (6 bases). V lost 4 bases to trimming and J lost 5 bases, with 20 bases between them. Germline V gene sequence: CDR1 SGHTS, CDR2 YDEGEE. This CDR3 is built from 16 residues.

The chain joins TRBV19 to TRBJ2-1; 9 bases align to TRBD2. V lost 7 bases and J lost 5; bases outside the gene matches: 15. CDR3 size: 17 residues. CDR1 is LNHDA, CDR2 SQIVND, per germline (reference sequence). The CDR3 protein is CASTLLAAGGLNNEQFF. The CDR3 DNA reads TGTGCCAGTACCTTATTGGCAGCGGGAGGTCTCAACAATGAGCAGTTCTTC.

This chain links TRBV18 with TRBJ1-6, with D possibly TRBD1 on 5 matching bases. CDR1 and CDR2 from the germline V gene are KGHSH and LQKENI. Trimming took 3 bases from V and 7 from J, leaving 10 bases between them. The CDR3 sequence is 14 residues long. The CDR3 DNA sequence: TGTGCCAGCTCACCTCGGGACGGAAATTCACCCCTCCACTTT. This translates into CASSPRDGNSPLHF.

The V gene is TRBV7-2, the J gene TRBJ1-6; no definite D call. This CDR3 has 14 residues. Trimming removed 5 bases at V and 8 bases at J, with 13 bases between. The germline V gene has CDR1 SGHTA and CDR2 FQGNSA. The DNA for the CDR3 is TGTGCCAGCAGCCTTACGGGCCAGTATTCACCCCTCCACTTT. Translation gives CASSLTGQYSPLHF.